This entry describes one TCR beta chain. Its binding antigen is unknown. No qualities accompany the bases; no much larger clone lies one base away. TCRbeta CDR3 regions were amplified from genomic DNA by means of the immunoSEQ Assay, a bias-controlled multiplex PCR. Per the original workflow: The number of nucleated cells in each sample was estimated by amplification of reference gene primers within the assay. Sequence reads were collapsed and filtered to measure the absolute abundance of every unique TCRbeta CDR3 rearrangement. For each sample, productive Simpson clonality was calculated by taking the square root of Simpson's diversity index across productive rearrangements. In TCRdb, the immuneACCESS table is reduced to in-frame sequences with V and J assigned. These tables do not hold every clone; where another copy was compared, an unresolved V gene accounts for under half, and the others remain unexplained. That table furnishes V, J and clone size, whereas the DNA furnished D and trimming. The sample includes about 200,000 clones, with approximately 88% observed a single time. The top ten clonotypes cover around 7% of the sample.

The collaborating institutions used their own protocols to collect whole blood in K2EDTA tubes. For TCRbeta analysis, collaborators shipped samples in one of three forms: frozen whole blood, isolated PBMCs, or DNA extracted from either of those sample types. These data are taken from a study of blood T cell repertoires in COVID-19 (dated by TCRdb to 2018 to 2020). Study-wide context: Samples covering the acute and convalescent phases of COVID-19 were provided by collaborators in the United States, Italy and Spain. The prospective study material was composed of cDNA or gDNA derived from T cells, B-cell-depleted T cells, or PBMCs. Subjects who had been exposed to COVID-19, were actively infected with it, or had recovered from it provided the deeply sampled blood TCRbeta repertoires that made up the dataset. A freely available public database, intended as a resource for researchers studying the immune response to SARS-CoV-2, is where the repertoires were released. The samples were drawn from two sources: the first 160 participants of the ongoing ImmuneRACE study, and 950 to 1,500 subjects contributed by 6 global collaborators. The sample metadata nearly always contained a de-identified subject ID, COVID-19 status, age in years and sex. Where HLA class I and class II types were available, the types were taken from metadata supplied by the sample provider, not from assay-based typing.

Study-level results and caveats: The quantity of clinical and demographic metadata differed by source and by participant and was supplied without curation.

The specimen was peripheral blood. The clonotype comes from a man aged 40-55 years with acute or convalescent COVID-19.

In nucleotides, the sequence is TGTGCCAGCAGCCAACCTAGCGGGGGCCACACCGGGGAGCTGTTTTTT. This yields the protein CASSQPSGGHTGELFF. In this chain, TRBV3-1 (or the pseudogene TRBV3-2) is recombined with TRBJ2-2; the junction holds 10 bases that match TRBD2. Unmatched junction bases come to 3, with V trimmed by 2 bases and J by 3 bases. From cysteine to phenylalanine, the CDR3 is 16 amino acids long. Only CDR3 DNA remains: 48 bases, in frame from the first base. Per the germline V gene (reference sequence), LGHDT is the CDR1 and YNNKEL is the CDR2.